The 18 T cell receptor beta chains presented below share a single source sample, sequenced in a study of T cells after posttransplantation cyclophosphamide. Assay used: immunoSEQ multiplex PCR; TCRdb lists only in-frame clones, some missing. The sample records 45,000 or so clones, 85% to 95% being singletons. The sample taken for sequencing was PBMCs. Every receptor here comes from a woman in her forties or fifties in good health and a related stem cell transplant donor.

The rearrangement uses TRBV5-1 and TRBJ2-7; 9 bases align to TRBD1. CDR3 length: 15 amino acids. V lost 4 bases to trimming and J lost 6 bases; unmatched junction nucleotides: 11. Germline V gives CDR1 SGHRS, CDR2 YFSETQ. Written as DNA, the CDR3 is TGCGCCAGCAGCCCCCCCGGGACAGGGATCGGCGAGCAGTACTTC. Translation: CASSPPGTGIGEQYF.

V gene TRBV28 combines with J gene TRBJ2-5, with D possibly being TRBD2 (7 bases). The CDR3 extends over 14 amino acids. Trimming left V 7 bases short and J 5 bases short, with 17 bases between. In germline, CDR1 is MDHEN, CDR2 SYDVKM. The CDR3 DNA reads as TGTGCCAGCAAATTTACAGGGCGGGGGGAGACCCAGTACTTC. This translates into CASKFTGRGETQYF.

The chain employs TRBV5-6 and TRBJ2-5, with D tentatively TRBD2 (5 bases). V was pared by 4 bases and J by 5 bases, with 15 bases between. The CDR3 covers 14 residues. Germline CDR1 is SGHDT and CDR2 is YYEEEE. This CDR3 is CASSPLGVRETQYF. CDR3 coding DNA: TGTGCCAGCAGCCCTCTCGGGGTGAGGGAGACCCAGTACTTC.

This chain uses TRBV14 with TRBJ2-1, with 9 nucleotides matching TRBD2. Germline V gene data show CDR1 as SGHDN and CDR2 as FVKESK. With V trimmed by 0 bases and J by 1 base, 4 bases remained unmatched. The CDR3 consists of 17 residues. This CDR3 reads CASSQEYLAGSYNEQFF. In DNA form, the CDR3 reads TGTGCCAGCAGCCAAGAGTATCTAGCGGGATCCTACAATGAGCAGTTCTTC.

V is TRBV19 and J is TRBJ2-7, with D maybe TRBD2 (6 bases). The V end lost 9 bases, the J end lost 6 bases, and 18 bases lay between the germline ends. Germline CDR1 reads LNHDA; CDR2 reads SQIVND (reference sequence). CDR3 length: 13 residues. The CDR3 loop is CASAEGVRVEQYF. As DNA, the CDR3 is TGTGCCAGCGCGGAGGGAGTACGGGTCGAGCAGTACTTC.

This chain links TRBV19 with TRBJ1-3; no reliable D call. The CDR3 covers 12 residues. Germline V gene lookup returns CDR1 LNHDA and CDR2 SQIVND (reference sequence). Trimming removed 9 bases at V and 4 bases at J, with 10 bases between. CDR3 DNA sequence: TGTGCCAGCCGACTTGGAGGAAACACCATATATTTT. The encoded protein is CASRLGGNTIYF.

The genes are TRBV10-3 and TRBJ1-1; TRBD1 matches at 7 bases. From germline, CDR1 is ENHRY and CDR2 SYGVKD. The V and J ends lost 4 bases and 0 bases, in that order; junction bases with no gene match: 5. The CDR3 has 15 residues. The CDR3 nucleotides read TGTGCCATCAGTGGTGAACAGGGGATGAACACTGAAGCTTTCTTT. Translated: CAISGEQGMNTEAFF.

The chain recombines TRBV19 with TRBJ1-5, with 12 bases identical to TRBD1. There are 16 residues in the CDR3. CDR1 LNHDA and CDR2 SQIVND come from the germline V gene (reference sequence). Trimming took 3 bases from V and 4 from J; bases not matched to a gene: 4. Written as DNA, the CDR3 is TGTGCCAGTAGTATTTTGGGACAGGGGGCAAATCAGCCCCAGCATTTT. Translating gives CASSILGQGANQPQHF.

This sequence joins TRBV7-9 and TRBJ2-5; 7 nucleotides line up with TRBD1. The V segment lost 5 bases and the J segment 3 bases; nucleotides outside the gene matches: 9. Per the germline V gene, CDR1 is SEHNR and CDR2 is FQNEAQ (reference sequence). This CDR3 region has 15 residues. The CDR3 here is CASSPGPGTEETQYF. In DNA form, the CDR3 reads TGTGCCAGCAGCCCCGGGCCGGGGACAGAAGAGACCCAGTACTTC. The complete variable domain, with remaining parts taken from reference TRBV7-9 and TRBJ2-5, reads DTGVSQNPRHKITKRGQNVTFRCDPISEHNRLYWYRQTLGQGPEFLTYFQNEAQLEKSRLLSDRFSAERPKGSFSTLEIQRTEQGDSAMYLCASSPGPGTEETQYFGPGTRLLVL.

The chain is built from TRBV13 and TRBJ2-7; D might be TRBD2 (6 bases). Germline CDR1 and CDR2: PRHDT and FYEKMQ (reference sequence). The CDR3 covers 16 residues. Between the trimmed V and J ends, which lost 3 bases and 0 bases, there was a span of 15 bases. The CDR3 loop is CASSLGDFGSSYEQYF. CDR3 sequence (DNA): TGTGCCAGCAGCTTGGGGGACTTCGGGAGCTCCTACGAGCAGTACTTC.

The chain joins TRBV5-1 to TRBJ2-7; 9 nucleotides align to TRBD2. With V trimmed by 4 bases and J by 2 bases, 4 bases remained unmatched. Germline V gene data show CDR1 as SGHRS and CDR2 as YFSETQ. The CDR3 totals 14 residues. The CDR3 here is CASSIPSGAYEQYF. CDR3 DNA: TGCGCCAGCAGCATCCCTAGCGGGGCCTACGAGCAGTACTTC.

The chain has TRBV9 and TRBJ1-1, with TRBD1 as a possible D gene (6 bases). Per germline, CDR1 SGDLS and CDR2 YYNGEE. V dropped 2 bases and J dropped 5 bases, with 19 bases sitting between them. This CDR3 is built from 16 residues. CDR3 loop: CASSVQPGTLRTEAFF. The CDR3 region has the DNA TGTGCCAGCAGCGTCCAACCAGGGACACTCCGGACTGAAGCTTTCTTT.

V usage is TRBV11-3 and J usage is TRBJ2-3; TRBD2 might be the D (6 bases). The germline CDR1 and CDR2 sequences are SGHNT and YENEEA. There are 16 residues in the CDR3. V dropped 1 base and J dropped 2 bases, with 13 bases sitting between them. The CDR3 region has the DNA TGTGCCAGCAGCTTAGGGGGGGTGGGACTCACAGATACGCAGTATTTT. This sequence encodes CASSLGGVGLTDTQYF. The full variable domain, its missing parts supplied by reference TRBV11-3 and TRBJ2-3, is EAGVVQSPRYKIIEKKQPVAFWCNPISGHNTLYWYLQNLGQGPELLIRYENEEAVDDSQLPKDRFSAERLKGVDSTLKIQPAELGDSAVYLCASSLGGVGLTDTQYFGPGTRLTVL.

The V gene is TRBV29-1, the J gene TRBJ2-7; 10 bases align to TRBD1. The CDR3 consists of 16 residues. V trimming: 5 bases; J trimming: 2 bases; junction bases outside the gene matches: 12. Germline lookup yields CDR1 SQVTM and CDR2 ANQGSEA. Written as DNA, the CDR3 is TGCAGCGTTCAGGGACAGGGGCGAGGGGCCACCTACGAGCAGTACTTC. Protein sequence: CSVQGQGRGATYEQYF.

The J gene is TRBJ2-3, the V gene TRBV7-9; 7 bases match TRBD2. J gave up 6 bases and V 3 bases, and 6 bases lay outside the gene matches. Germline V gene sequence: CDR1 SEHNR, CDR2 FQNEAQ (reference sequence). The CDR3 loop spans 14 amino acids. The CDR3 spells CASSLATSVDTQYF. Written as DNA, the CDR3 is TGTGCCAGCAGCTTGGCCACTAGCGTCGATACGCAGTATTTT. Using reference TRBV7-9 and TRBJ2-3 for the parts outside the CDR3, the full variable domain is DTGVSQNPRHKITKRGQNVTFRCDPISEHNRLYWYRQTLGQGPEFLTYFQNEAQLEKSRLLSDRFSAERPKGSFSTLEIQRTEQGDSAMYLCASSLATSVDTQYFGPGTRLTVL.

This chain joins TRBV6-5 and TRBJ1-2; D ambiguous. In germline, CDR1 is MNHEY, CDR2 SVGAGI. Trimming removed 2 bases at V and 2 bases at J, with 6 bases between. The CDR3 length is 13 residues. This CDR3 reads CASSYQRNYGYTF. DNA for the CDR3: TGTGCCAGCAGTTACCAGAGGAACTATGGCTACACCTTC.

This clone was observed a single time. This chain links TRBV2 with TRBJ1-6; D gene unclear. The germline V gene encodes CDR1 SNHLY and CDR2 FYNNEI. CDR3 length: 16 residues. V lost 8 bases to trimming and J lost 0 bases, with 14 bases between them. The CDR3: CASVREASSYNSPLHF. CDR3 coding DNA: TGTGCCAGCGTCAGAGAAGCGAGCTCCTATAATTCACCCCTCCACTTT.

The chain links TRBV19 to TRBJ2-1; the match to TRBD2 covers 7 bases. With V trimmed by 4 bases and J by 3 bases, 3 bases remained unmatched. The CDR3 runs to 14 residues. Germline-derived CDR1 and CDR2 are LNHDA and SQIVND (reference sequence). The CDR3: CASSSGGVYNEQFF. In DNA, the CDR3 is TGTGCCAGTAGTAGCGGGGGAGTCTACAATGAGCAGTTCTTC. Complete variable domain (other parts from reference TRBV19 and TRBJ2-1): DGGITQSPKYLFRKEGQNVTLSCEQNLNHDAMYWYRQDPGQGLRLIYYSQIVNDFQKGDIAEGYSVSREKKESFPLTVTSAQKNPTAFYLCASSSGGVYNEQFFGPGTRLTVL.